Listed below are T cell receptor beta chains from one sample, sequenced in a study of CD8 T cells in cerebrospinal fluid in Alzheimer's disease. TCRdb derives one entry per CDR3 protein from the 10x single-cell sequencing reads, leaving out DNA. The listing records some 1,200 distinct CDR3 sequences. Sequencing was carried out using cerebrospinal fluid. These receptors were taken from a human donor with Parkinson's disease. Both conserved end residues are part of each CDR3. The order of the fields is J gene, clone size, V gene, CDR3 protein. Some rows mark clone size as missing; the rest say once, few, many or name a class of expanded clone.

J gene: TRBJ1-2; clone size: medium-sized; V gene: TRBV6-5; CDR3 protein: CASSISQGWGYTF
J gene: TRBJ1-5; clone size: medium-sized; V gene: TRBV18; CDR3 protein: CASSPTADQPQHF
J gene: TRBJ2-1; clone size: large; V gene: TRBV9; CDR3 protein: CASSVDGTDYNEQFF
J gene: TRBJ2-7; clone size: medium-sized; V gene: TRBV6-6; CDR3 protein: CASSYTETYEQYF
J gene: TRBJ2-7; clone size: .; V gene: TRBV3-1; CDR3 protein: CASSHHTSYEQYF
J gene: TRBJ2-2; clone size: large; V gene: TRBV20-1; CDR3 protein: CSARDFTGTSGSFAGELFF
J gene: TRBJ2-5; clone size: medium-sized; V gene: TRBV7-6; CDR3 protein: CASSAGGTQYF
J gene: TRBJ2-3; clone size: medium-sized; V gene: TRBV18; CDR3 protein: CASSPSTAAGSDTQYF
J gene: TRBJ1-1; clone size: medium-sized; V gene: TRBV18; CDR3 protein: CASSPPFPGNTEAFF
J gene: TRBJ2-1; clone size: medium-sized; V gene: TRBV27; CDR3 protein: CASSIGPYNEQFF
J gene: TRBJ1-4; clone size: medium-sized; V gene: TRBV29-1; CDR3 protein: CSVEGREGEKLFF
J gene: TRBJ2-1; clone size: large; V gene: TRBV5-1; CDR3 protein: CASSLAEDAGNEQFF
J gene: TRBJ2-5; clone size: medium-sized; V gene: TRBV9; CDR3 protein: CASSPRGGYQETQYF
J gene: TRBJ2-2; clone size: medium-sized; V gene: TRBV15; CDR3 protein: CATSRDSMRDGELFF
J gene: TRBJ1-5; clone size: .; V gene: TRBV15; CDR3 protein: CATSRGGVNQPQHF
J gene: TRBJ2-7; clone size: medium-sized; V gene: TRBV28; CDR3 protein: CASSLDSNEQYF
J gene: TRBJ1-2; clone size: medium-sized; V gene: TRBV25-1; CDR3 protein: CASSATGVDGYTF
J gene: TRBJ2-5; clone size: medium-sized; V gene: TRBV20-1; CDR3 protein: CSAREGWGETQYF
J gene: TRBJ2-7; clone size: medium-sized; V gene: TRBV4-2; CDR3 protein: CASSPGTSGYEQYF
J gene: TRBJ1-1; clone size: large; V gene: TRBV2; CDR3 protein: CATSRSGVTGKKEAFF
J gene: TRBJ1-5; clone size: .; V gene: TRBV29-1; CDR3 protein: CSVGARDQPQHF
J gene: TRBJ1-2; clone size: medium-sized; V gene: TRBV20-1; CDR3 protein: CSARKRLPGLYGYTF
J gene: TRBJ2-5; clone size: .; V gene: TRBV7-7; CDR3 protein: CASSPGLAGPNQETQYF
J gene: TRBJ2-7; clone size: .; V gene: TRBV5-4; CDR3 protein: CASSLGGLARSYEQYF
J gene: TRBJ1-5; clone size: medium-sized; V gene: TRBV10-3; CDR3 protein: CASGQENQPQHF
J gene: TRBJ1-2; clone size: large; V gene: TRBV7-8; CDR3 protein: CASSVRGQGYTF
J gene: TRBJ2-5; clone size: medium-sized; V gene: TRBV20-1; CDR3 protein: CSAPVAGLETQYF
J gene: TRBJ2-6; clone size: medium-sized; V gene: TRBV5-4; CDR3 protein: CASSLLARGAGANVLTF
J gene: TRBJ1-5; clone size: medium-sized; V gene: TRBV6-6; CDR3 protein: CASTPIGHSNQPQHF
J gene: TRBJ1-2; clone size: .; V gene: TRBV15; CDR3 protein: CATSRAGFNYGYTF
J gene: TRBJ2-3; clone size: .; V gene: TRBV10-2; CDR3 protein: CASSESGLARDTQYF
J gene: TRBJ2-3; clone size: .; V gene: TRBV2; CDR3 protein: CASRGEAREGTQYF
J gene: TRBJ1-5; clone size: medium-sized; V gene: TRBV30; CDR3 protein: CAWSKVLPGQPQHF
J gene: TRBJ1-2; clone size: medium-sized; V gene: TRBV10-3; CDR3 protein: CAISRGQFEDGYTF
J gene: TRBJ2-5; clone size: .; V gene: TRBV29-1; CDR3 protein: CSVEDIAGVRETQYF
J gene: TRBJ2-2; clone size: medium-sized; V gene: TRBV5-1; CDR3 protein: CASSPLGGSNTGELFF
J gene: TRBJ1-1; clone size: medium-sized; V gene: TRBV12-3/TRBV12-4; CDR3 protein: CASSLEQGRVTFF
J gene: TRBJ2-1; clone size: medium-sized; V gene: TRBV9; CDR3 protein: CASSVEGQGLNEQFF
J gene: TRBJ2-3; clone size: medium-sized; V gene: TRBV5-1; CDR3 protein: CASSWELDTQYF
J gene: TRBJ2-7; clone size: .; V gene: TRBV20-1; CDR3 protein: CSALSSGLRYEQYF
J gene: TRBJ2-5; clone size: large; V gene: TRBV20-1; CDR3 protein: CSASAGLAMETQYF
J gene: TRBJ2-7; clone size: medium-sized; V gene: TRBV7-2; CDR3 protein: CASSPTGLELYEQYF
J gene: TRBJ2-2; clone size: medium-sized; V gene: TRBV11-3; CDR3 protein: CASSLSPVVGTGELFF
J gene: TRBJ2-7; clone size: medium-sized; V gene: TRBV3-1; CDR3 protein: CASSQRPGLTAYEQYF
J gene: TRBJ2-7; clone size: medium-sized; V gene: TRBV6-5; CDR3 protein: CASRKALGQGAGEQYF
J gene: TRBJ2-6; clone size: .; V gene: TRBV19; CDR3 protein: CASMKSSGANVLTF
J gene: TRBJ2-7; clone size: medium-sized; V gene: TRBV3-1; CDR3 protein: CASSRTLAGVPNEQYF
J gene: TRBJ2-3; clone size: medium-sized; V gene: TRBV5-1; CDR3 protein: CASSPYGLASDTQYF
J gene: TRBJ2-2; clone size: large; V gene: TRBV12-3/TRBV12-4; CDR3 protein: CASSFQGNTGELFF
J gene: TRBJ2-1; clone size: medium-sized; V gene: TRBV9; CDR3 protein: CASSPITHGSYNEQFF
J gene: TRBJ2-7; clone size: medium-sized; V gene: TRBV6-5; CDR3 protein: CASSSTQTSGRGYEQYF
J gene: TRBJ2-1; clone size: medium-sized; V gene: TRBV28; CDR3 protein: CASIDRQNNEQFF
J gene: TRBJ1-2; clone size: .; V gene: TRBV9; CDR3 protein: CASRLPGGGYTF
J gene: TRBJ1-1; clone size: medium-sized; V gene: TRBV6-1; CDR3 protein: CASSEAWGNTEAFF
J gene: TRBJ1-3; clone size: medium-sized; V gene: TRBV2; CDR3 protein: CASRTDLSGNTIYF
J gene: TRBJ1-4; clone size: medium-sized; V gene: TRBV7-6; CDR3 protein: CASSLGGTGNEKLFF
J gene: TRBJ1-2; clone size: medium-sized; V gene: TRBV6-1; CDR3 protein: CASSEGQGANYGYTF
J gene: TRBJ2-7; clone size: large; V gene: TRBV12-3/TRBV12-4; CDR3 protein: CASSLVGWEQYF